This T cell receptor beta chain was sequenced for a study of T cell repertoires in cytomegalovirus infection. CDR1 is SGHDN, CDR2 FVKESK, per germline. CDR3 length: 16 residues. The V gene lost 1 base and the J gene lost 8 bases, with 15 bases spanning the gap. Study results and caveats: HLA-C-restricted CMV-specific TCR beta clonotypes prevailed in the ex vivo response.

In the case of this clonotype: Its antigen is as yet unknown.

TCRdb re-called the reads through MiXCR, storing one row per CDR3 protein. This sample yields about 830,000 distinct CDR3 sequences, of which 32% are seen a single time; 9.5% to 15% belongs to the top ten. The clonotype comes from a human donor in good health (CMV status not recorded). Some clones in this sample may be carry-over from other donors' samples. The J gene is TRBJ1-6, the V gene TRBV14; weak D call: TRBD1 (5 bases). This specimen consisted of cultured CD8+ T cells from PBMCs, obtained from culture after CMV antigen stimulation. For the CDR3, the DNA is TGTGCCAGCAGCCAAGTAGGGCAACTGGGGGATTCACCCCTCCACTTT. This gives the protein CASSQVGQLGDSPLHF. The full variable domain, its missing parts supplied by reference TRBV14 and TRBJ1-6, is EAGVTQFPSHSVIEKGQTVTLRCDPISGHDNLYWYRRVMGKEIKFLLHFVKESKQDESGMPNNRFLAERTGGTYSTLKVQPAELEDSGVYFCASSQVGQLGDSPLHFGNGTRLTVT.